The entry below gives a single T cell receptor (beta chain) sequence along with its context. CDR3 length equals 16 residues. V trimming: 3 bases; J trimming: 3 bases; junction bases outside the gene matches: 5. From germline, CDR1 is LNHNV and CDR2 YYDKDF (reference sequence). The sample is drawn from a study of blood T cell repertoires in COVID-19. Across the whole study: The United States, Italy and Spain supplied acute and convalescent COVID-19 samples. Sources were T cells, B-cell-depleted T cells, or PBMCs; the material itself was cDNA or gDNA.

Original analysis: Amplifying reference gene primers gave estimates of nucleated cell counts. Using immunoSEQ multiplex PCR, the repertoire was profiled, and TCRdb retains in-frame clones only, with some absent. For V, J and clone size, that table is used; D and trimming come from the DNA. Among around 270,000 clones, around 89% were seen once, and the ten largest hold about 4.2%. The clonotype was recovered from a man aged 35 to 55 with acute or convalescent COVID-19. The gene calls are TRBV15 and TRBJ2-2; 9 nucleotides line up with TRBD1. The sample was peripheral blood. CDR3 DNA sequence: TGTGCCACCAGCAGCCAGACAGGGGGGGACACCGGGGAGCTGTTTTTT. It is translated as CATSSQTGGDTGELFF.